The entry below gives a single TCR beta chain sequence along with its context. These data are taken from a study of blood T cell repertoires in COVID-19. Turning to the study itself: Sites across the United States, Italy and Spain contributed samples from acute and convalescent COVID-19.

The V gene's germline CDR1 is MDHEN and CDR2 SYDVKM. V shed 6 bases, J shed 6 bases, and the junction held 5 bases outside the gene matches. The CDR3 runs 13 residues. Profiling relied on immunoSEQ multiplex PCR, and the TCRdb table lists in-frame clones only, not all of them. This sample has 130,000 to 150,000 clones, with about 90% found just once. This chain uses TRBV28 with TRBJ2-1; 7 bases are a match to TRBD2. Sequencing was performed on peripheral blood. This TCR was recovered from a man in his fifties with active or convalescent COVID-19. CDR3 in amino acids: CASRRGLVNEQFF. As DNA, the CDR3 is TGTGCCAGCAGACGAGGACTAGTCAATGAGCAGTTCTTC.